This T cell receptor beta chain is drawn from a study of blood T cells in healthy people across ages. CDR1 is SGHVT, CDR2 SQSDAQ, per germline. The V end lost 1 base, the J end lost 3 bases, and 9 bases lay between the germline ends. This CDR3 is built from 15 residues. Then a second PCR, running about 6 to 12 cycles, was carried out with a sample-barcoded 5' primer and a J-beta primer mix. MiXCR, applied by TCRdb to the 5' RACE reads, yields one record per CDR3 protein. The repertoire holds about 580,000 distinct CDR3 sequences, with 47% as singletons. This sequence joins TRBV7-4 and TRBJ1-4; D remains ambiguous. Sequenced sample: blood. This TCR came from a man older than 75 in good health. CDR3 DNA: TGTGCCAGCAGCTTAGGGCCAGCAGCTAATGAAAAACTGTTTTTT. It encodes CASSLGPAANEKLFF.